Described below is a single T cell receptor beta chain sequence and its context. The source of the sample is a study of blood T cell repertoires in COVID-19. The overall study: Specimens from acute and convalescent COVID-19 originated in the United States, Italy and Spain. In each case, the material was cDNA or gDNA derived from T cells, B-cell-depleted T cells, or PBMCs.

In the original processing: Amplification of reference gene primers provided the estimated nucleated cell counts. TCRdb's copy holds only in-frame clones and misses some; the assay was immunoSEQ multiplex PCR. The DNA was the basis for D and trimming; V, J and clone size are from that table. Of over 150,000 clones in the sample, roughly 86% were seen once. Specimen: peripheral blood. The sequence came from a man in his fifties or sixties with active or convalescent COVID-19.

CDR3 amino acids: CAWSPTLASEQFF. DNA for the CDR3: TGTGCCTGGAGTCCAACACTAGCTAGTGAGCAGTTCTTC. This chain uses TRBV30 with TRBJ2-1, with a tentative D call TRBD2 (6 bases). The CDR3 is 13 amino acids. Germline CDR1 GTSNPN, CDR2 SVGIG (reference sequence). Trimming took 2 bases from V and 9 from J, leaving 14 bases between them.